The 27 T cell receptor beta chains below come from one sample, sequenced in a study of vaccination and CD4 T cells after COVID-19. Their target antigens are unknown. Treatment denoted: approximately nine-day PBMC culture with coronavirus spike peptide pools or control peptides (ViraFEST assay). Sequencing of the DNA from cultured CD4+ T cells was carried out with the Oncomine TCR Beta short-read assay. TCRdb passed the PCR reads through MiXCR, listing each CDR3 protein once. The sample yields about 15,000 distinct CDR3 sequences, about four fifths seen once. The sample was CD4+ T cells from blood, cultured in vitro, taken after SARS-CoV-2 vaccination. The receptors derive from a human donor who received a COVID-19 vaccine.

The J gene is TRBJ2-7, the V gene TRBV5-1; D unresolved. V shed 0 bases and J shed 3 bases, with 16 bases lying between them. The CDR3 loop spans 16 amino acids. Germline CDR1 and CDR2: SGHRS and YFSETQ. DNA for the CDR3: TGCGCCAGCAGCTTGGGGTTCCGGCCCAACGGCTACGAGCAGTACTTC. Translating gives CASSLGFRPNGYEQYF.

The CDR3 DNA reads as TGTGCCAGCAGCCCGACCCACCCGACTGACGAGCAGTACTTC. Protein sequence: CASSPTHPTDEQYF. The chain has TRBV7-8 and TRBJ2-7; D not certain. CDR3 length: 14 residues. The germline V and J ends were trimmed by 5 bases and 5 bases, with 16 bases remaining between them. Germline CDR1 SGHVS, CDR2 FQNEAQ.

This clonotype was picked up one time. The CDR3 spells CASRGQTSGNSPLHF. The DNA of the CDR3 is TGTGCCAGCAGAGGACAGACCTCGGGGAATTCACCCCTCCACTTT. This chain connects TRBV2 to TRBJ1-6; D might be TRBD1 (6 bases). This CDR3 has 15 amino acids. Trimming cost V 6 bases and J 7 bases, with 16 bases left between them. The germline V gene encodes CDR1 SNHLY and CDR2 FYNNEI.

This clonotype was counted once. The chain is built from TRBV4-2 and TRBJ1-2; D ambiguous. The germline V gene encodes CDR1 LGHNA and CDR2 YNFKEQ. The CDR3 has 15 amino acids. V was pared by 1 base and J by 1 base, with 10 bases between. The CDR3 DNA reads TGTGCCAGCAGCCAAGTTAGCAGCGTTAACTATGGCTACACCTTC. This gives the protein CASSQVSSVNYGYTF.

This clonotype is a singleton in its sample. V is TRBV21-1 and J is TRBJ1-3; TRBD1 is the table's D call and was not checked against the DNA. TRBV21-1 is a listed pseudogene. CDR3 size: 14 residues. The CDR3 sequence is CASSIGGGAETIYF. As DNA, the CDR3 is TGTGCCAGCAGCATAGGGGGGGGTGCCGAAACCATATATTTT.

The chain is built from TRBV19 and TRBJ1-1; possibly TRBD1 for D (5 bases). Germline V gene sequence: CDR1 LNHDA, CDR2 SQIVND (reference sequence). The CDR3 consists of 15 residues. With 6 bases removed from V and 4 bases from J, the gap between germline ends came to 18 bases. CDR3 sequence (DNA): TGTGCCAGTAGGTCCGAGGGTTCGGGGGGCACTGAAGCTTTCTTT. This gives the protein CASRSEGSGGTEAFF.

V and J are TRBV30 and TRBJ1-3; D possibly corresponds to TRBD1 (6 bases). The germline gives CDR1 GTSNPN, CDR2 SVGIG (reference sequence). The ends were cut back, 4 bases at V and 4 bases at J, with 11 bases in the middle. The CDR3 sequence is 13 residues long. CDR3 nucleotide sequence: TGTGCCTGGAATAACAGGGCCGGAAACACCATATATTTT. It yields the protein CAWNNRAGNTIYF.

V and J are TRBV12-3 or TRBV12-4 and TRBJ1-3; D remains unclear. Deletions cut 6 bases from V and 1 base from J, with 7 bases between. CDR3 size: 13 residues. The CDR3 DNA reads as TGTGCCAGCAGGGGAGGTTCTGGAAACACCATATATTTT. Amino acids: CASRGGSGNTIYF.

This clonotype was seen a handful of times. The V call is TRBV7-9, the J call TRBJ2-3, with 8 bases aligning to TRBD1. The CDR3 is 14 amino acids. The germline gives CDR1 SEHNR, CDR2 FQNEAQ (reference sequence). J lost 3 bases, V lost 3 bases, and 2 bases had no gene match. The CDR3 loop reads CASSFTGGTDTQYF. The CDR3 coding sequence is TGTGCCAGCAGCTTTACAGGGGGGACAGATACGCAGTATTTT.

The CDR3 protein is CSARGMSSGELFF. CDR3 nucleotides: TGCAGTGCTAGGGGGATGTCGTCCGGGGAGCTGTTTTTT. This rearrangement joins TRBV20-1 to TRBJ2-2, with D uncertain. In germline, CDR1 is DFQATT, CDR2 SNEGSKA (reference sequence). Trimming shortened V by 3 bases and J by 6 bases, and 11 bases separated the two germline ends. CDR3 length: 13 amino acids.

This clonotype is a singleton in its sample. This rearrangement joins TRBV19 to TRBJ1-6, with a weak D call TRBD1 (6 bases). The CDR3 extends over 17 amino acids. V gave up 3 bases and J gave up 10 bases, with 22 bases separating them. In germline, CDR1 is LNHDA, CDR2 SQIVND (reference sequence). This chain's CDR3 is CASSIISPTGDKSPLHF. CDR3 nucleotide sequence: TGTGCCAGTAGTATTATTTCGCCGACCGGGGACAAATCACCCCTCCACTTT.

This chain links TRBV2 with TRBJ2-5; TRBD2 matches 8 bases. J lost 2 bases, V lost 10 bases, and 3 bases had no gene match. Germline lookup yields CDR1 SNHLY and CDR2 FYNNEI. This CDR3 region has 12 residues. CDR3 nucleotide sequence: TGTGCCAAAGCGGGGGAACAAGAGACCCAGTACTTC. Its translation: CAKAGEQETQYF.

The chain carries TRBV10-3 and TRBJ1-1; no reliable D call. The CDR3 spans 12 residues. Trimming took 0 bases from V and 8 from J, leaving 7 bases between them. Looked up from germline, CDR1 is ENHRY and CDR2 is SYGVKD. CDR3 protein: CAISESGFEAFF. The CDR3 DNA is TGTGCCATCAGTGAGTCGGGTTTCGAAGCTTTCTTT.

The chain joins TRBV7-9 to TRBJ2-3; no definite D call. Trimming took 2 bases from V and 4 from J, leaving 13 bases between them. Germline V CDR1 and CDR2: SEHNR, FQNEAQ (reference sequence). There are 15 residues in the CDR3. CDR3 DNA sequence: TGTGCCAGCAGCTTACCTACTCTCTCCGCAGATACGCAGTATTTT. Translating gives CASSLPTLSADTQYF.

The chain combines TRBV20-1 with TRBJ1-5; TRBD1 matches 10 bases. CDR1 and CDR2 from the germline V gene are DFQATT and SNEGSKA (reference sequence). This CDR3 has 17 residues. The ends lost 4 bases at V and 1 base at J; junction bases unmatched: 10. This chain's CDR3 is CSAKGQGRLGSNQPQHF. In DNA, the CDR3 is TGCAGTGCTAAGGGACAGGGGAGATTGGGAAGCAATCAGCCCCAGCATTTT.

This clonotype is termed large. This chain joins TRBV20-1 and TRBJ1-2, with 9 bases aligning to TRBD1. The CDR3 spans 13 residues. Germline CDR1 DFQATT, CDR2 SNEGSKA (reference sequence). V shed 6 bases, J shed 5 bases, and the junction held 7 bases outside the gene matches. CDR3 in DNA: TGCAGTGCCCCCGGGACAGGGAGTTATGGCTACACCTTC. Translation: CSAPGTGSYGYTF.

The chain joins TRBV10-1 to TRBJ2-7; TRBD1 aligns across 7 bases. The CDR3 has 15 amino acids. V lost 3 bases, J lost 2 bases, and 7 bases stayed unmatched. CDR1 and CDR2 (germline): WNHNN, SYGVQD (reference sequence). The CDR3 spells CASSEYWDSPYEQYF. CDR3 sequence (DNA): TGCGCCAGCAGTGAATACTGGGACAGCCCCTACGAGCAGTACTTC.

V and J are TRBV12-3 or TRBV12-4 and TRBJ1-6, with D possibly matching TRBD1 (6 bases). Deletions cut 3 bases from V and 10 bases from J, with 13 bases between. The CDR3 spans 14 residues. The CDR3, as DNA: TGTGCCAGCAGTTTTCGGACAGAAACATCACCCCTCCACTTT. This sequence encodes CASSFRTETSPLHF.

The chain links TRBV30 to TRBJ1-6; the D gene is possibly TRBD1 (5 bases). CDR1 and CDR2 (germline): GTSNPN, SVGIG (reference sequence). Trimming pared 5 bases from V and 5 bases from J, leaving 7 bases between. This CDR3 region has 12 residues. For the CDR3, the DNA is TGTGCCTGGGGGACGGATAATTCACCCCTCCACTTT. Its translation: CAWGTDNSPLHF. Combining the CDR3 with reference TRBV30 and TRBJ1-6 gives the whole variable domain SQTIHQWPATLVQPVGSPLSLECTVEGTSNPNLYWYRQAAGRGLQLLFYSVGIGQISSEVPQNLSASRPQDRQFILSSKKLLLSDSGFYLCAWGTDNSPLHFGNGTRLTVT.

V usage is TRBV20-1 and J usage is TRBJ2-5, with D unclear. The length of the CDR3 is 13 residues. V lost 0 bases and J 4 bases, leaving 9 bases between the germline ends. Germline-derived CDR1 and CDR2 are DFQATT and SNEGSKA (reference sequence). The CDR3 DNA is TGCAGTGCTAGAGATTGGCGAATAGAGACCCAGTACTTC. It specifies CSARDWRIETQYF.

The chain employs TRBV12-5 and TRBJ1-2; D not certain. The ends were cut back, 0 bases at V and 7 bases at J, with 9 bases in the middle. Germline assignment: CDR1 LGHNT and CDR2 FRNRAP. The CDR3 is 13 amino acids. The CDR3 reads CASGLVVVGGYTF. DNA for the CDR3: TGTGCTAGTGGTTTGGTAGTGGTAGGTGGCTACACCTTC.

The V call is TRBV24-1, the J call TRBJ2-3, with 8 bases lining up with TRBD1. There are 13 residues in the CDR3. The junction had 1 base not matched to a gene; V was cut back by 7 bases and J by 2 bases. Germline lookup yields CDR1 KGHDR and CDR2 SFDVKD. The CDR3 reads CATRDRDTDTQYF. CDR3 coding DNA: TGTGCCACCAGGGACAGGGACACAGATACGCAGTATTTT.

This clonotype was seen a few times. The junction differs from germline at one of its ends, possibly a read error. The gene calls are TRBV5-3 and TRBJ1-5; 7 bases match TRBD1. TRBV5-3 qualifies as an ORF whose function is uncertain. There are 16 residues in the CDR3. The CDR3 DNA is TGTGCCAGCAGCTTGTGGTTAGGGGGCAGCAATCAGCCCCAGCATTTT. Protein product: CASSLWLGGSNQPQHF.

This chain links TRBV5-1 with TRBJ2-5, with 8 bases identical to TRBD1. After removal of 5 bases from V and 2 bases from J, the junction contained 2 bases not matched to a gene. The V gene's germline CDR1 is SGHRS and CDR2 YFSETQ. The CDR3 extends over 13 amino acids. The CDR3 region is CASSTGGQETQYF. CDR3 nucleotide sequence: TGCGCCAGCAGTACAGGGGGGCAAGAGACCCAGTACTTC.

Only a few counts were recorded for this clonotype. CDR3 residues: CASSRGEGQPQHF. The CDR3 DNA reads TGTGCCAGCAGTAGGGGAGAGGGACAGCCCCAGCATTTT. The chain is built from TRBV12-3 or TRBV12-4 and TRBJ1-5; D is possibly TRBD1 (5 bases). V was cut by 5 bases and J by 7 bases, with 12 bases left in between. This CDR3 region has 13 residues.

This clonotype has just a few counts. The chain has TRBV6-1 and TRBJ2-5; D is possibly TRBD1 (6 bases). This CDR3 is built from 14 residues. Looked up from germline, CDR1 is MNHNS and CDR2 is SASEGT. With 7 bases removed from V and 5 bases from J, the gap between germline ends came to 17 bases. The CDR3 nucleotides read TGTGCCAGCACGGTCCAGGGGAGTAGGGAGACCCAGTACTTC. Its protein is CASTVQGSRETQYF.

The chain is built from TRBV7-8 and TRBJ2-3; 8 bases line up with TRBD2. From germline, CDR1 is SGHVS and CDR2 FQNEAQ. The V segment lost 1 base and the J segment 4 bases; nucleotides outside the gene matches: 7. The CDR3 contains 16 residues. The CDR3 protein is CASSLVSGGVADTQYF. DNA of the CDR3: TGTGCCAGCAGCTTAGTAAGCGGGGGAGTCGCAGATACGCAGTATTTT.